This T cell receptor beta chain was sequenced in a study of cytomegalovirus exposure and HLA in healthy donors. Clones were read by immunoSEQ multiplex PCR, and TCRdb kept only the in-frame ones, dropping some. The sample contains over 150,000 clones, approximately 80% of which appear only once. The CDR3 is 14 amino acids. Trimming cost V 2 bases and J 5 bases; bases outside gene matches: 1. Germline CDR1 and CDR2: MNHEY and SVGAGI. The rearrangement links TRBV6-5 to TRBJ1-5; 9 nucleotides match TRBD1. Sequencing input: PBMCs. This sequence was found in a young woman in good health and CMV-seropositive. The CDR3, as DNA: TGTGCCAGCAGTTACAGGACAGGGGATCAGCCCCAGCATTTT. As protein: CASSYRTGDQPQHF.